This TCR beta chain derives from a study of cytomegalovirus exposure and HLA in healthy donors. Findings and limits, study-wide: TRBV6-2, TRBV6-3 and some other V segments were excluded as indistinguishable. CMV serostatus alone was available as immune exposure information. HLA-A and HLA-B allele assignments for most subjects were reportedly predicted accurately using TCR beta sequences.

CDR1 is SGDLS and CDR2 is YYNGEE in the germline V gene. The CDR3 has 15 amino acids. Trimming pared 0 bases from V and 4 bases from J, leaving 13 bases between. The primer mix had 60 Vbeta and 13 Jbeta primers. TCRdb's copy holds only in-frame clones and misses some; the assay was immunoSEQ multiplex PCR. The data show 150,000 to 200,000 clones, 82% seen once. As for this clone: Its antigen is unidentified.

Nominally healthy donors provided the samples, though records likely missed some immune exposures. The sequenced sample consisted of PBMCs. This clonotype was obtained from a woman between 18 and 29 years old in good health and CMV-seronegative. V and J are TRBV9 and TRBJ1-2; D ambiguous. CDR3 region: CASSVGVNDPYGYTF. The CDR3 nucleotides read TGTGCCAGCAGCGTAGGAGTAAATGATCCCTATGGCTACACCTTC.